This record concerns one TCR beta chain sequence. Its antigen is currently unknown. The sample belongs to a study of CD8+ T cells in alopecia areata. Overall study: Those treated were given oral tofacitinib at 5 to 10 mg twice daily. Overall study results and limits: Scalp and blood samples kept many expanded lesional clones throughout tofacitinib. Whether baseline CD8+ expansion is linked to response remains uncertain, given a single nonresponder.

In each case, RNA was isolated and then reverse transcribed into cDNA as the sequencing template. Only in-frame clones appear in the TCRdb table, and some are missing; sequencing was by immunoSEQ multiplex PCR. The profile covers about 200,000 clones, with around 60% appearing a single time and around 3.2% taken by the ten largest. Treatment defined: oral pan-JAK inhibitor, 5-10 mg twice daily. Trimming took off 3 bases at V and 6 bases at J, with 6 bases between the two ends. This CDR3 spans 13 amino acids. Germline loops: CDR1 SEHNR, CDR2 FQNEAQ (reference sequence). The sequenced sample was CD4+ T cells sorted from blood, obtained at week 4, from a patient treated with tofacitinib. The source of this sequence is a human donor with alopecia areata. The chain carries TRBV7-9 and TRBJ1-6; D is undetermined. CDR3 in DNA: TGTGCCAGCAGCTTGGCGTTTAATTCACCCCTCCACTTT. It specifies CASSLAFNSPLHF.